This is a list of T cell receptor beta chains from one sample in a study of early T cells in non-severe SARS-CoV-2 infection. TCRdb ran MiXCR on the 5' RACE reads and lists one entry per CDR3 protein. The table lists tens of thousands of distinct CDR3 sequences, 3.9% of them singletons, with less than 12% in the top ten. The sequencing input was whole blood. The receptors derive from an adult who was a healthcare worker with PCR-confirmed SARS-CoV-2 infection or an uninfected control (not recorded which). CDR3s include the opening cysteine and the closing phenylalanine or tryptophan. Fields, in order: clone size, J gene, D gene, V gene, CDR3 protein, CDR3 DNA. A D gene is named only where the DNA matches it firmly. Clone sizes are given selectively: once, few, many, or a class where the clone is expanded.

>many|TRBJ2-1|-|TRBV5-4
CASSGTGGQYNEQFF
TGTGCCAGCAGCGGAACGGGGGGCCAATACAATGAGCAGTTCTTC
>-|TRBJ2-1|TRBD2|TRBV7-9
CASSRGLADYNEQFF
TGTGCCAGCAGCCGAGGACTAGCAGATTACAATGAGCAGTTCTTC
>many|TRBJ2-5|-|TRBV29-1
CSVVIREVGLETQYF
TGCAGCGTTGTAATTCGAGAGGTGGGACTAGAGACCCAGTACTTC
>-|TRBJ2-3|-|TRBV27
CASSLVYTDTQYF
TGTGCCAGCAGTTTAGTCTACACAGATACGCAGTATTTT
>many|TRBJ2-2|-|TRBV7-9
CASSLVPGRELFF
TGTGCCAGCAGCTTAGTCCCAGGCCGGGAGCTGTTTTTT
>many|TRBJ1-4|-|TRBV12-3/TRBV12-4
CASSLQATNEKLFF
TGTGCCAGCAGTTTGCAGGCAACTAATGAAAAACTGTTTTTT
>many|TRBJ2-1|-|TRBV5-1
CASSLAGSTSINEQFF
TGCGCCAGCAGCTTGGCAGGGTCGACTAGTATCAATGAGCAGTTCTTC
>many|TRBJ2-1|-|TRBV19
CASSIASGDNEQFF
TGTGCCAGTAGTATAGCGTCAGGGGACAATGAGCAGTTCTTC
>many|TRBJ2-5|-|TRBV7-2
CASSPLYQETQYF
TGTGCCAGCAGCCCATTGTACCAAGAGACCCAGTACTTC
>many|TRBJ1-5|-|TRBV20-1
CSVQGGDQPQHF
TGCAGTGTCCAGGGAGGGGACCAGCCCCAGCATTTT
>-|TRBJ1-3|-|TRBV3-1
CASMGRGGSGNTIYF
TGTGCCAGCATGGGCCGTGGGGGCTCTGGAAACACCATATATTTT
>many|TRBJ2-7|TRBD2|TRBV20-1
CSASGLAAVEQYF
TGCAGTGCTAGTGGACTAGCGGCTGTCGAGCAGTACTTC
>many|TRBJ2-1|TRBD2|TRBV7-2
CASSSKSSGSNEQFF
TGTGCCAGCAGCTCGAAGTCTAGCGGGAGCAATGAGCAGTTCTTC
>many|TRBJ2-7|-|TRBV7-2
CASSLGTAYEQYF
TGTGCCAGCAGCTTAGGGACAGCCTACGAGCAGTACTTC
>many|TRBJ2-1|TRBD2|TRBV3-1
CASSQDGTSGRVGSYNEQFF
TGTGCCAGCAGCCAAGACGGGACTAGCGGGAGGGTTGGCTCCTACAATGAGCAGTTCTTC
>many|TRBJ2-5|-|TRBV18
CASSERLQETQYF
TGTGCCAGCTCAGAGCGGCTCCAAGAGACCCAGTACTTC
>-|TRBJ2-3|-|TRBV6-2/TRBV6-3
CASSYGSQADTQYF
TGTGCCAGCAGTTACGGGAGTCAGGCAGATACGCAGTATTTT
>many|TRBJ2-1|TRBD2|TRBV6-2/TRBV6-3
CASSYQREYNEQFF
TGTGCCAGCAGTTACCAGCGGGAGTACAATGAGCAGTTCTTC
>many|TRBJ1-1|-|TRBV29-1
CSVERNLNTEAFF
TGCAGCGTTGAACGGAATTTGAACACTGAAGCTTTCTTT
>many|TRBJ1-1|-|TRBV10-3
CAISALGGTEAFF
TGTGCCATCAGTGCTTTAGGGGGCACTGAAGCTTTCTTT
>-|TRBJ2-7|-|TRBV6-1
CASSDSEQREQYF
TGTGCCAGCAGTGATTCGGAGCAGCGCGAGCAGTACTTC
>once|TRBJ2-1|TRBD2|TRBV24-1
CATSGLPGLAGVSSYNEQFF
TGTGCCACCAGTGGGTTACCGGGACTAGCGGGAGTTAGCTCCTACAATGAGCAGTTCTTC
>many|TRBJ1-6|-|TRBV20-1
CSARVYLGGQGLNSPLHF
TGCAGTGCTAGAGTTTACTTGGGTGGGCAGGGGCTCAATTCACCCCTCCACTTT
>many|TRBJ1-5|-|TRBV12-3/TRBV12-4
CASSLFDRKTNQPQHF
TGTGCCAGCAGTTTATTCGACAGGAAGACCAATCAGCCCCAGCATTTT
>-|TRBJ2-1|-|TRBV9
CASTRSRDLSNEQFF
TGTGCCAGCACTCGGAGTCGGGACCTCAGTAATGAGCAGTTCTTC
>many|TRBJ2-2|-|TRBV15
CATSSPRYITGELFF
TGTGCCACCAGCAGCCCAAGATATATCACCGGGGAGCTGTTTTTT
>many|TRBJ2-3|TRBD2|TRBV27
CASSLLGLAGRSDTQYF
TGTGCCAGCAGTTTATTGGGTCTAGCGGGAAGGTCAGATACGCAGTATTTT
>many|TRBJ2-3|-|TRBV10-3
CAISESKAIAGTDTQYF
TGTGCCATCAGTGAGTCGAAGGCCATAGCCGGCACAGATACGCAGTATTTT
>-|TRBJ2-1|TRBD1|TRBV7-2
CASSPARDRVEEQFF
TGTGCCAGCAGCCCTGCCCGGGACAGGGTGGAGGAGCAGTTCTTC
>many|TRBJ2-1|-|TRBV15
CATSGPEASSYSYNEQFF
TGTGCCACCAGCGGTCCTGAGGCTAGCTCGTACTCCTACAATGAGCAGTTCTTC
>many|TRBJ2-2|TRBD2|TRBV7-9
CASSSRLAGGPSGELFF
TGTGCCAGCAGCTCCCGACTAGCGGGAGGGCCGAGCGGGGAGCTGTTTTTT
>many|TRBJ2-7|TRBD1|TRBV28
CASRAGTGTYEQYF
TGTGCCAGCAGAGCCGGGACAGGCACCTACGAGCAGTACTTC
>few|TRBJ2-1|-|TRBV15
CATSRDRVGDGGMEQFF
TGTGCCACCAGCAGAGATCGCGTCGGGGACGGCGGCATGGAGCAGTTCTTC
>many|TRBJ2-2|-|TRBV12-3/TRBV12-4
CASSLRVAAITGELFF
TGTGCCAGCAGTTTAAGAGTTGCGGCTATCACCGGGGAGCTGTTTTTT
>many|TRBJ1-3|-|TRBV6-5
CASSFGQSGNTIYF
TGTGCCAGCAGTTTCGGACAGTCCGGAAACACCATATATTTT
>many|TRBJ2-5|-|TRBV11-2
CASSSQGWGTQETQYF
TGTGCCAGCAGCTCTCAGGGTTGGGGGACCCAAGAGACCCAGTACTTC
>many|TRBJ1-3|TRBD1|TRBV4-3
CASSRSTGGVGNTIYF
TGCGCCAGCAGCCGCTCGACAGGGGGAGTCGGAAACACCATATATTTT
>many|TRBJ2-2|-|TRBV7-3
CASSSQRSFEGTGELFF
TGTGCCAGCAGCTCCCAAAGGTCATTCGAGGGGACCGGGGAGCTGTTTTTT
>many|TRBJ1-4|-|TRBV7-6
CASSTLGRGGTNEKLFF
TGTGCCAGCAGCACCCTTGGTCGAGGGGGGACTAATGAAAAACTGTTTTTT